Listed here are 22 T cell receptor beta chains from one sample, sequenced in a study of blood T cell repertoires in COVID-19 (TCRdb year 2020). Library preparation used the immunoSEQ multiplex PCR assay. This immuneACCESS table, as held by TCRdb, lists in-frame sequences with V and J called but not all clones. Of the missing ones, under half trace to an unresolved V gene in checked studies; the others have no known cause. The sample table contains about 300,000 clones; only one count was recorded for 65% to 85% of them. In total, the top ten clones hold about 1.2% of the sample. Sequences were obtained from peripheral blood. Receptors were obtained from a woman aged 45-59 years with acute or convalescent COVID-19.

The chain combines TRBV2 with TRBJ1-4; D gene uncertain. Trimming removed 2 bases at V and 5 bases at J, with 12 bases between. Germline V gene lookup returns CDR1 SNHLY and CDR2 FYNNEI. This CDR3 is 15 amino acids long. CDR3 region: CASSESAPGNEKLFF. The CDR3 DNA sequence: TGTGCCAGCAGTGAATCGGCTCCGGGGAATGAAAAACTGTTTTTT.

The genes are TRBV2 and TRBJ2-7, with D tentatively TRBD2 (5 bases). Germline CDR1 reads SNHLY; CDR2 reads FYNNEI. The ends were cut back, 4 bases at V and 7 bases at J, with 5 bases in the middle. The CDR3 extends over 10 amino acids. CDR3 in DNA: TGTGCCAGCAGTGGGAGGGAGCAGTACTTC. It codes for CASSGREQYF.

J is TRBJ2-3 and V is TRBV2; the match to TRBD2 covers 8 bases. Germline CDR1 SNHLY, CDR2 FYNNEI. V shed 6 bases and J 5 bases; nucleotides not matched to a gene: 7. The CDR3 consists of 14 residues. The CDR3 bases are TGTGCCAGCAGCCCCAGCGGGAGAGGAGATACGCAGTATTTT. Its translation is CASSPSGRGDTQYF.

The chain recombines TRBV7-8 with TRBJ1-5, with no clear D. The CDR3 is made up of 15 amino acids. In germline, CDR1 is SGHVS, CDR2 FQNEAQ. Trimming stripped 1 base from V and 0 bases from J, with 7 bases between. CDR3 sequence reads: CASSLVADSNQPQHF. CDR3 nucleotide sequence: TGTGCCAGCAGCTTAGTCGCAGATAGCAATCAGCCCCAGCATTTT. The variable domain in full, completed from reference TRBV7-8 and TRBJ1-5, reads GAGVSQSPRYKVAKRGQDVALRCDPISGHVSLFWYQQALGQGPEFLTYFQNEAQLDKSGLPSDRFFAERPEGSVSTLKIQRTQQEDSAVYLCASSLVADSNQPQHFGDGTRLSIL.

The chain links TRBV6-5 to TRBJ2-3; 7 positions agree with TRBD1. The CDR3 consists of 15 residues. Losses at the gene ends were 7 bases for V and 0 bases for J; bases not matched to a gene: 7. CDR1 and CDR2 (germline): MNHEY, SVGAGI. DNA for the CDR3: TGTGCCAGCACTGCAGGGACAGCTAGCACAGATACGCAGTATTTT. It translates to CASTAGTASTDTQYF.

The chain carries TRBV5-8 and TRBJ1-5; 8 bases map to TRBD1. V dropped 2 bases and J dropped 8; count of bases not matched to a gene: 6. This CDR3 is built from 14 residues. In germline, CDR1 is SGHTS, CDR2 YDEGEE. CDR3 sequence: CASSFRGQGEPQHF. The DNA for the CDR3 is TGTGCCAGCAGCTTCCGAGGACAGGGTGAGCCCCAGCATTTT.

This rearrangement joins TRBV3-1 (or the pseudogene TRBV3-2) to TRBJ1-3; D is perhaps TRBD1 (5 bases). The CDR3 sequence is 12 residues long. Germline V gene sequence: CDR1 LGHDT, CDR2 YNNKEL (reference sequence). Trimming left V 8 bases short and J 2 bases short, with 7 bases between. CDR3 loop: CASGGAGNTIYF. The DNA for the CDR3 is TGTGCCAGCGGGGGGGCTGGAAACACCATATATTTT.

The chain employs TRBV18 and TRBJ2-5; 9 bases agree with TRBD1. The CDR3 is 15 residues long. Germline CDR1 is KGHSH and CDR2 is LQKENI. The J segment lost 9 bases and the V segment lost 2 bases, leaving 10 bases of the junction unmatched. CDR3 sequence: CASSPTPGQGSPQYF. DNA for the CDR3: TGTGCCAGCTCACCAACCCCGGGACAGGGAAGTCCCCAGTACTTC.

The genes are TRBV5-6 and TRBJ1-1; no clear D. V lost 4 bases and J 0 bases, leaving 10 bases between the germline ends. This CDR3 region has 14 residues. Per the germline V gene, CDR1 is SGHDT and CDR2 is YYEEEE. The CDR3 loop is CASSPPDMNTEAFF. The CDR3 DNA reads as TGTGCCAGCAGCCCACCAGACATGAACACTGAAGCTTTCTTT.

The chain has TRBV7-3 and TRBJ1-1; 10 positions agree with TRBD1. Germline CDR1 reads SGHTA; CDR2 reads FQGTGA. This CDR3 is 16 amino acids long. V dropped 5 bases and J dropped 1; count of bases not matched to a gene: 7. CDR3 nucleotides: TGTGCCAGCAGCCCGACAGGGGGCAACGAGAACACTGAAGCTTTCTTT. It yields the protein CASSPTGGNENTEAFF. Filled out from reference TRBV7-3 and TRBJ1-1, the complete variable domain reads GAGVSQTPSNKVTEKGKYVELRCDPISGHTALYWYRQSLGQGPEFLIYFQGTGAADDSGLPNDRFFAVRPEGSVSTLKIQRTERGDSAVYLCASSPTGGNENTEAFFGQGTRLTVV.

This clone was detected only a few times. The V gene is TRBV27, the J gene TRBJ2-7; D uncertain. Germline values: CDR1 MNHEY, CDR2 SMNVEV (reference sequence). This CDR3 has 13 amino acids. The V end lost 6 bases, the J end lost 3 bases, and 12 bases lay between the germline ends. As DNA, the CDR3 is TGTGCCAGCAGCCCACTACGAGGCTACGAGCAGTACGTC. Encoded protein: CASSPLRGYEQYV.

This chain uses TRBV7-8 with TRBJ2-1; D may be TRBD1 (6 bases). Deletions cut 3 bases from V and 6 bases from J, with 15 bases between. This CDR3 is 15 amino acids long. Germline CDR1 is SGHVS and CDR2 is FQNEAQ. CDR3 loop: CASSFRDNPPNEQFF. CDR3 sequence (DNA): TGTGCCAGCAGCTTCCGGGACAACCCCCCCAATGAGCAGTTCTTC.

The chain is built from TRBV30 and TRBJ1-4, with 7 bases fitting TRBD1. The CDR3 spans 15 residues. Germline CDR1 and CDR2: GTSNPN and SVGIG (reference sequence). V lost 2 bases, J lost 5 bases, and 8 bases stayed unmatched. The CDR3 here is CAWSFEEGANEKLFF. The CDR3 region has the DNA TGTGCCTGGAGTTTCGAAGAGGGGGCCAATGAAAAACTGTTTTTT.

This clone appeared a few times. This CDR3 is CASSVSDRPLGTEAFF. In DNA form, the CDR3 reads TGTGCCAGCTCAGTTTCGGACAGGCCTCTGGGCACTGAAGCTTTCTTT. This chain connects TRBV18 to TRBJ1-1; 7 positions match TRBD1. CDR3 length: 16 amino acids. V lost 5 bases and J lost 4; bases outside the gene matches: 13. Germline V lookup: CDR1 KGHSH, CDR2 LQKENI. The variable domain in full, completed from reference TRBV18 and TRBJ1-1, reads NAGVMQNPRHLVRRRGQEARLRCSPMKGHSHVYWYRQLPEEGLKFMVYLQKENIIDESGMPKERFSAEFPKEGPSILRIQQVVRGDSAAYFCASSVSDRPLGTEAFFGQGTRLTVV.

This sequence joins TRBV7-2 and TRBJ2-7; D possibly corresponds to TRBD2 (5 bases). V lost 5 bases, J lost 6 bases, and 14 bases lay in between. The CDR3 extends over 13 amino acids. Looked up from germline, CDR1 is SGHTA and CDR2 is FQGNSA. The CDR3 here is CASSKGMRAEQYF. CDR3 bases: TGTGCCAGCAGCAAAGGAATGCGGGCCGAGCAGTACTTC.

The CDR3 is CASSQEGSTGFYGYTF. CDR3 DNA sequence: TGTGCCAGCAGCCAAGAGGGTTCGACGGGTTTCTATGGCTACACCTTC. The chain carries TRBV3-1 (or the pseudogene TRBV3-2) and TRBJ1-2, with D uncertain. The CDR3 spans 16 residues. Germline loops: CDR1 LGHDT, CDR2 YNNKEL (reference sequence). V was cut by 0 bases and J by 4 bases, with 15 bases left in between.

This chain links TRBV5-1 with TRBJ2-3; 9 bases line up with TRBD1. The V gene end was trimmed by 3 bases and the J gene end by 6 bases; junction bases not matched to a gene: 5. The CDR3 is 14 amino acids. Germline loops: CDR1 SGHRS, CDR2 YFSETQ. The CDR3 spells CASSSTGGADTQYF. The CDR3, as DNA: TGCGCCAGCAGCTCCACAGGGGGCGCTGATACGCAGTATTTT.

The gene calls are TRBV5-5 and TRBJ1-2, with D possibly matching TRBD1 (5 bases). This CDR3 is built from 16 residues. CDR1 is SGHKS and CDR2 is YYEKEE in the germline V gene (reference sequence). V lost 0 bases and J 4 bases, leaving 16 bases between the germline ends. CDR3 in amino acids: CASSLVDRQGSYGYTF. The CDR3 DNA is TGTGCCAGCAGCTTGGTCGATCGGCAGGGAAGCTATGGCTACACCTTC.

The rearrangement links TRBV18 to TRBJ1-5; TRBD1 is a possible D gene (5 bases). The V gene's germline CDR1 is KGHSH and CDR2 LQKENI. V dropped 4 bases and J dropped 4 bases, with 8 bases sitting between them. The CDR3 has 13 residues. This CDR3 is CASSQGFNQPQHF. CDR3 nucleotides: TGTGCCAGCTCACAGGGGTTTAATCAGCCCCAGCATTTT.

J is TRBJ1-5 and V is TRBV5-4, with 9 positions matching TRBD1. Germline assignment: CDR1 SGHNT and CDR2 YYREEE (reference sequence). J gave up 3 bases and V 3 bases, and 4 bases lay outside the gene matches. CDR3 length equals 15 residues. The CDR3 loop is CASSSDRGLNQPQHF. CDR3 DNA sequence: TGTGCCAGCAGCTCGGACAGGGGACTCAATCAGCCCCAGCATTTT.

The V gene is TRBV5-1, the J gene TRBJ2-2; D might be TRBD1 (6 bases). CDR3 size: 14 residues. The V gene lost 5 bases and the J gene lost 7 bases, with 15 bases spanning the gap. The germline CDR1 and CDR2 sequences are SGHRS and YFSETQ. This chain's CDR3 is CASSLTRGGGELFF. The DNA for the CDR3 is TGCGCCAGCAGTTTGACCAGGGGCGGCGGGGAGCTGTTTTTT.

This rearrangement joins TRBV5-4 to TRBJ1-4; a possible D gene is TRBD1 (6 bases). CDR1 is SGHNT and CDR2 is YYREEE in the germline V gene (reference sequence). V was clipped by 2 bases and J by 6 bases, with 11 bases between them. The CDR3 extends over 14 amino acids. This CDR3 is CASSFKQGDEKLFF. CDR3 coding DNA: TGTGCCAGCAGCTTTAAACAGGGAGATGAAAAACTGTTTTTT.